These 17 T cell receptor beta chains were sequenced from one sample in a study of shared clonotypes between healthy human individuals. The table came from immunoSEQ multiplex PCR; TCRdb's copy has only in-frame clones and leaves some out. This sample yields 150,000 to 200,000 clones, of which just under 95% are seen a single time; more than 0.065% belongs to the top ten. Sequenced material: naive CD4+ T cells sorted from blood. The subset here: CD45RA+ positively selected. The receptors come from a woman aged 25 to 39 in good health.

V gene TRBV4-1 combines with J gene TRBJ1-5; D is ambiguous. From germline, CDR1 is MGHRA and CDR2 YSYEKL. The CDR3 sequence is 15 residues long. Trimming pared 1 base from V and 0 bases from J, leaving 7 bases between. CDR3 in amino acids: CASSQAEVSNQPQHF. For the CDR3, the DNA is TGCGCCAGCAGCCAAGCAGAAGTTAGCAATCAGCCCCAGCATTTT.

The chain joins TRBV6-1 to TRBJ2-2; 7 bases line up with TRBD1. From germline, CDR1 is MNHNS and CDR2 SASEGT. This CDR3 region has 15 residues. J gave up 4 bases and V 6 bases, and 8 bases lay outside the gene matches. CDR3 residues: CASRTNTGATGELFF. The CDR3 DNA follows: TGTGCCAGCAGGACAAATACAGGGGCCACCGGGGAGCTGTTTTTT.

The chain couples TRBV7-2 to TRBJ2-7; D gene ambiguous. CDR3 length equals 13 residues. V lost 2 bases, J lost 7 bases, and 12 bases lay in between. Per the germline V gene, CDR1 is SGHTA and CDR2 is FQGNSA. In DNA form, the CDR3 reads TGTGCCAGCAGCTTAAGTTATGGGCGAGAGCAGTACTTC. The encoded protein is CASSLSYGREQYF.

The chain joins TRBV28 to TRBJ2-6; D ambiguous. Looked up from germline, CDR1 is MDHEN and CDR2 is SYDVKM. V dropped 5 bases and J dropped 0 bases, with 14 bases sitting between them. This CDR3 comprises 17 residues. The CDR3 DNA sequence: TGTGCCAGCAGTCCACCTCCAAGCTTCTCTGGGGCCAACGTCCTGACTTTC. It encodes CASSPPPSFSGANVLTF.

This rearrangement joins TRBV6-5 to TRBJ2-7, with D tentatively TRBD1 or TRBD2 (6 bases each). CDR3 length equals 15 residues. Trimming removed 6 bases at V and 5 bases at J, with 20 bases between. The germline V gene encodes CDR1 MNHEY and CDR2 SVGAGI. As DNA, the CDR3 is TGTGCCAGCAGCTCCGGATGGGGGGCAGGCAACGAGCAGTACTTC. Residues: CASSSGWGAGNEQYF.

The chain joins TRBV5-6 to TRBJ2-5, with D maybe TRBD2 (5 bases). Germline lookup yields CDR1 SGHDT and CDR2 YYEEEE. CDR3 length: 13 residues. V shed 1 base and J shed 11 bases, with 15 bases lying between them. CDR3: CASSLFSSREQYF. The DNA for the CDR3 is TGTGCCAGCAGCTTGTTTAGCTCGAGGGAGCAGTACTTC.

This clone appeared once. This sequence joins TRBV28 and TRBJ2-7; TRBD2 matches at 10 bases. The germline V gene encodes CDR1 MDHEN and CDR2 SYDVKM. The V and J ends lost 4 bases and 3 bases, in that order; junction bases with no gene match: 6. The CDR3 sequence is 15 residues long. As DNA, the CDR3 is TGTGCCAGCAGTTCTAGACTAGCGGGTTTCTACGAGCAGTACTTC. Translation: CASSSRLAGFYEQYF.

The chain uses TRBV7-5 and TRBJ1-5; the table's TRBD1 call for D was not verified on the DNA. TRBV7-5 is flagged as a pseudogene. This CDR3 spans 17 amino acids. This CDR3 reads CVRSLSDDGQGSQPQHF. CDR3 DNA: TGTGTCAGAAGCCTCTCCGACGACGGACAGGGAAGCCAGCCCCAGCATTTT.

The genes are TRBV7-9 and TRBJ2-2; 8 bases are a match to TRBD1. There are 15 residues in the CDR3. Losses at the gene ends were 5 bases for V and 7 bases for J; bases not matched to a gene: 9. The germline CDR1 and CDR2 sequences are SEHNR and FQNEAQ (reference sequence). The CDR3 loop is CASSPRTGTFGELFF. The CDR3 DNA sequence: TGTGCCAGCAGCCCCCGGACAGGGACGTTCGGGGAGCTGTTTTTT.

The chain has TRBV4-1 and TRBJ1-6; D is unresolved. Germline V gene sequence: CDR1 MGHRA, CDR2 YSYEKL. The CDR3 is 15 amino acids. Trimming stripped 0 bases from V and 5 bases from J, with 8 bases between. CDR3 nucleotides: TGCGCCAGCAGCCAAGACAGAGGCCATAATTCACCCCTCCACTTT. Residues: CASSQDRGHNSPLHF.

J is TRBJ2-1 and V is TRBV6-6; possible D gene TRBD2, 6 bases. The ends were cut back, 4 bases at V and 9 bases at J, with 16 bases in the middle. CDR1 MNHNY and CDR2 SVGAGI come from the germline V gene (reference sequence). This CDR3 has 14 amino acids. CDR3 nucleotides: TGTGCCAGCAGTTCGGGAGTTAGCGGTGGTGAGCAGTTCTTC. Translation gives CASSSGVSGGEQFF.

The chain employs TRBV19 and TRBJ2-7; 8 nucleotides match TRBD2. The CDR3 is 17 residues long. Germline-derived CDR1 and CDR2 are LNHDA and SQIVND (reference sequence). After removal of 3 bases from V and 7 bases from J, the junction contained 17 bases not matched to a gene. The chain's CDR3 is CASSISLGREGPVEQYF. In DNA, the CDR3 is TGTGCCAGTAGTATTTCGCTTGGTCGGGAGGGACCGGTGGAGCAGTACTTC.

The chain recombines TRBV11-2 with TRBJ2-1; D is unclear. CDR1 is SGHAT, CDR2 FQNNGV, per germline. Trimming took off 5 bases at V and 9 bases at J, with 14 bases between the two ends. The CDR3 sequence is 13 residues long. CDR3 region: CASSPRWGGEQFF. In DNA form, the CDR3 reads TGTGCCAGCAGCCCCCGATGGGGTGGTGAGCAGTTCTTC.

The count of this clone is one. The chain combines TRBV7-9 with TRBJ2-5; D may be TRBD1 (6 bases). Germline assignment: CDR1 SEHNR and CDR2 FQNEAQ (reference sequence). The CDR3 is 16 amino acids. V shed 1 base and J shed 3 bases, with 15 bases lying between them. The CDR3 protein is CASSLVYGNREETQYF. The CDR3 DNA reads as TGTGCCAGCAGCTTAGTGTATGGGAACAGGGAAGAGACCCAGTACTTC.

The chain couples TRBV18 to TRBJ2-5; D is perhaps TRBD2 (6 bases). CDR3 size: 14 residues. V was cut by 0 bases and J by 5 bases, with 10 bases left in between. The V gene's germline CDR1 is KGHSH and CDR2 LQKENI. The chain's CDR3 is CASSPPEGLETQYF. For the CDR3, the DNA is TGTGCCAGCTCACCACCGGAGGGGTTGGAGACCCAGTACTTC. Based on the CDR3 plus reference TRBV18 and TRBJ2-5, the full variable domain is NAGVMQNPRHLVRRRGQEARLRCSPMKGHSHVYWYRQLPEEGLKFMVYLQKENIIDESGMPKERFSAEFPKEGPSILRIQQVVRGDSAAYFCASSPPEGLETQYFGPGTRLLVL.

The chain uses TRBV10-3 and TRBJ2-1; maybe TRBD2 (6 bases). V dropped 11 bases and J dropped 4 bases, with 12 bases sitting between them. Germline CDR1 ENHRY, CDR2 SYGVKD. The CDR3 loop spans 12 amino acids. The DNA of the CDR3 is TGTGCCCACCGGGACTTTTACAATGAGCAGTTCTTC. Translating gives CAHRDFYNEQFF.

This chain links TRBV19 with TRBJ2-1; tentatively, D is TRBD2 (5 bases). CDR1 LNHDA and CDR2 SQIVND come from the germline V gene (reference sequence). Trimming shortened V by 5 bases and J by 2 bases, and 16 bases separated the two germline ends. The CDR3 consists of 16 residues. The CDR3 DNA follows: TGTGCCAGTAGTCAAAATTCGGACTCCGCCTACAATGAGCAGTTCTTC. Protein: CASSQNSDSAYNEQFF.